This T cell receptor beta chain was identified during a study of CD8 T cells in ankylosing spondylitis. Overall study results and limits: Seemingly characteristic of ankylosing spondylitis blood was a TCR beta motif consisting of 7 or 8 highly homologous variants. CD8+ by phenotype, disease-linked clones were relatively rare in peripheral blood.

Each TCR beta library was made by quantitative 5'-RACE that incorporated molecular barcodes. TCRdb passed the 5' RACE reads through MiXCR, listing each CDR3 protein once. The sample lists about 250,000 distinct CDR3 sequences; about 20% were seen once. Only one count was recorded for this clonotype. The antigen is unknown. Per the germline V gene, CDR1 is WNHNN and CDR2 is SYGVQD (reference sequence). This CDR3 has 13 amino acids. Trimming cost V 7 bases and J 6 bases, with 14 bases left between them. The chain employs TRBV10-1 and TRBJ2-3; D uncertain. The sequence was collected from a male donor with ankylosing spondylitis or in good health (not recorded which). Sequenced sample: blood, either unsorted or a sorted T cell fraction (not recorded which). The CDR3 sequence: CASTNGLGDTQYF. The DNA of the CDR3 is TGCGCCAGCACGAACGGATTGGGTGATACGCAGTATTTT.